This record covers a single T cell receptor beta chain. No cognate antigen has been identified for it. Per-nucleotide qualities are absent, and no much larger clonotype sits a single base away. The cohort consisted of more than 650 healthy bone marrow donors. At the time of sampling, every cohort member was nominally healthy, though immune exposures that went unrecorded were likely present. The donor tested CMV seronegative, placing the donor among the 350 or so seronegative members of the cohort. A peripheral blood sample was provided by each donor, and peripheral blood mononuclear cells were used for TCR beta sequencing. The Qiagen DNeasy Blood Extraction Kit was used to extract genomic DNA from the blood cell samples. The data originate from a study of cytomegalovirus exposure and HLA in healthy donors (dated by TCRdb to about 2017). Background for the entire study: According to an earlier analysis of several hundred of the donors, roughly 180 million T cells yielded 90 million to 130 million unique TCR beta sequences and approximately 280 Gb of sequence data. An early release that covered about 600 HLA-typed donors contained around 330 gigabases of sequencing data and 75 million to 100 million unique TCR sequences. Among the approximately 400 genotyped donors, approximately 76% belonged to the genetic ancestry cluster associated with self-reported Caucasian donors. The study was designed to test whether signatures of past pathogen exposure could be identified by cataloging public T cell receptors. Using immunosequencing, the study profiled T cell repertoires from 640 or so subjects and related those repertoires to cytomegalovirus serostatus. Along with the roughly 670-subject first cohort, a separate validation cohort of over a hundred different subjects was used. To predict cytomegalovirus infection status, the study brought together high-throughput TCR immunosequencing, statistical association of individual TCRs with disease status, and machine learning. In a later analysis, previously published TCR beta repertoires from 500 to 750 donors were re-analyzed and high-resolution HLA genotyping was added so that TCR occurrence patterns could be studied. Rather than drawing on any new phenotypic data, the later analysis identified candidate immune exposures from TCR beta sequences and the way those sequences occurred across donors. An earlier analysis of nearly 600 of the donors applied high-throughput TCR beta sequencing to assess whether each TCR beta V gene segment acted as functional or pseudogenic. Donor age, sex, ethnicity and CMV serostatus were compiled alongside the repertoire data. In a later genetic analysis, genome-wide SNP genotypes for about 55% of the roughly 700 donors were used, and that subset was treated as a discovery cohort. All discovery cohort repertoires had been generated using a single sequencing platform. HLA typing included class I and class II loci at four-digit resolution. Typing coverage differed by locus: A, B, C, DRB1 and DQB1 were typed in roughly 620-630 donors, DQA1 in approximately 520, DPA1 in some 600, and DPB1 in just under 490. Roughly five DR-DQ haplotypes were handled as single units for association and clustering, since linkage in the cohort was strong. On average, around 200,000 unique TCR beta nucleotide sequences were sequenced per donor among several hundred genotyped donors of the cohort, with around 19% of those sequences being non-productive. Beyond this particular receptor, the publication reports: The study listed over 150 TCR beta chains as associated with cytomegalovirus. Specific HLA alleles were associated with over 15,000 TCR beta sequences at a false discovery rate of 0.05 in a later analysis. In a later analysis, most CMV-associated TCR beta chains were found to appear HLA-restricted, with HLA associations seemingly driven largely by CMV exposure. Most TCR sequences were seen in very few donors, while some public TCRs were found in many individuals. In an earlier analysis of fewer than 700 of the donors, most TCR beta V segments appeared in productive rearrangements about 87% or about 30% of the time, broadly matching IMGT annotations. A cluster of highly shared sequence variants was judged likely to represent a technical artifact of the sequencing pipeline. Linkage disequilibrium might explain the correlated functional status among segregating V segments, but an unknown experimental factor could not be excluded. Assigning TCR associations to individual alleles was difficult when HLA alleles, especially DR and DQ, strongly co-occurred. Some 16 rarely observed V segments, including chromosome 9 orphons, were excluded from the earlier analysis of about 500 of the donors because counts were too low. A further reported finding was that TCR beta sequences accurately predicted the HLA-A and HLA-B alleles for most subjects in the first cohort. In a later analysis, HLA-associated TCR beta chains showed more clonal expansion and lower generation probabilities than non-associated chains that were equally common. HLA typing was unavailable for some donors at each locus, so association tests used only the typed subset. According to a later genetic analysis, donors in an Asian-associated ancestry cluster had fewer N-insertions in productive TCRs than the approximately 690-donor mean. An association between a missense DCLRE1C variant and V-gene and J-gene trimming of TCR beta chains was found in a later genetic analysis and replicated in an independent cohort. The cohort was sequenced for TCR beta chains only, and without alpha or paired-chain data the features that could be detected were limited. In both the original and validation cohorts, the classifier was reported to diagnose cytomegalovirus status with high specificity and sensitivity. According to a later analysis, TCR association rates differed among HLA loci, with DRB1 alleles showing the most associated TCRs and HLA-C alleles showing the fewest. A few of the identified cytomegalovirus-associated TCR beta chains were confirmed in vitro to be specific for cytomegalovirus antigens. A later analysis reported that several top co-occurrence clusters appeared linked to parvovirus B19, influenza, CMV and Epstein-Barr virus. The 87-base-pair reads could not distinguish some IMGT-functional V segments, including TRBV6-2 and TRBV6-3, so those segments were excluded. CMV serostatus was the only immune exposure information available for the cohort. The presence/absence analyses assumed that sequencing depth was roughly uniform across donors, and that assumption may not be true. The authors suggested that the approach could potentially be extended to other disease states and immunological phenotypes.

Library preparation used the immunoSEQ multiplex PCR assay. For the multiplex PCR, a mixture combining 60 forward primers for TCR Vbeta segments and 13 reverse primers for TCR Jbeta segments was used. Amplification of the CDR3 region of rearranged TCR beta genes was performed with a multiplex PCR assay on genomic DNA. Amplified TCR beta libraries were sequenced as 87-base-pair reads on the Illumina HiSeq System. Turning to the authors' computational methods: A later analysis tallied around 82 million unique TCR beta chains across the 666 repertoires, and about 12 million of those chains were shared by two or more donors. Raw reads were error-corrected and collapsed into unique sequences by a nearest-neighbor algorithm in which closely related sequences were merged to remove PCR and sequencing errors. CDR3 sequences were aligned to IMGT reference sequences to assign V, D and J gene segments. For a sequence to be retained, a match of at least six nucleotides to both a V gene segment and a J gene segment was required. Rearrangements were classified as productive when the CDR3 lacked stop codons and remained in frame with V and J, and all other rearrangements were classified as non-productive. Following IMGT convention, CDR3 was defined as the stretch from the second conserved V-encoded cysteine to the conserved J-encoded phenylalanine. Sequences without an unambiguous match to a single V gene segment were excluded from the earlier analysis of 450 to 750 of the donors. An earlier analysis of several hundred of the donors called V segments functional above 56.7% productive rearrangements and segregating when the between-donor standard deviation exceeded 5%. A statistical classification framework was developed to diagnose cytomegalovirus status using the catalog of TCR beta chain sequences. In a later analysis, V and J genes were assigned by comparing TCR nucleotide sequences against IMGT/GENE-DB human TR gene sequences. The TCRdist pipeline was used in a later analysis to assign CDR3 sequences and most-parsimonious VDJ recombination scenarios. A later analysis defined each TCR beta chain by its CDR3 amino acid sequence plus V-gene family, and excluded reads lacking a unique V-gene family. To address suspected cross-contamination and a sequencing artifact, a later analysis removed roughly 640 highly shared, low-generation-probability nucleotide sequences. In a later analysis, a clonal expansion index for each public chain was calculated from normalized within-repertoire ranks of inferred template counts. In a later analysis, generation probabilities were computed with a VDJ recombination model fitted to out-of-frame rearrangements, and the resulting probabilities were checked against IGoR. In a later analysis, TCR-TCR, TCR-HLA and TCR-CMV co-occurrence was scored with hypergeometric tests, and a repertoire-size bias correction was applied to TCR pairs. To estimate false discovery rates, a later analysis permuted the HLA or CMV assignments 20 times. In a later analysis, co-occurring TCRs were grouped using DBSCAN, with TCRdist sequence similarity added in when clustering inside HLA-allele-positive subsets. Co-occurrence clustering excluded repertoires with fewer than 30,000 or more than 120,000 public chains, plus five with anomalous nucleotide sharing. Imported from immuneACCESS, the table was reduced by TCRdb to in-frame sequences with V and J called. These copies leave out some clones; in studies compared against another copy, an unresolved V gene accounts for under half, and the cause of the remainder is not known. The V and J calls and the clone size are those of that table, but D and trimming were determined from the DNA. Recorded for this sample are hundreds of thousands of clones; over 80% of them occurred a single time. 0.71% of the sample belongs to the ten largest clones.

Its CDR3 holds 14 amino acids, cysteine through phenylalanine. Only the CDR3 DNA is retained, 42 bases long and in frame from the first base. Via the germline V gene (reference sequence), CDR1 is MNHEY and CDR2 SMNVEV. The germline V end is reduced by 5 bases and the J end by 7 bases; junction bases left unmatched: 11. The sequence derives from a boy aged 2 to 10 in good health and CMV-seronegative. Sequenced input: PBMCs. The chain employs TRBV27 and TRBJ2-7, and 7 junction bases match TRBD1. The bases read TGTGCCAGCAGTACAGGGGACCTACGTTGGGAGCAGTACTTC. It codes for CASSTGDLRWEQYF.